This T cell receptor (beta chain) is drawn from a study of T-cell memory formation after mild COVID-19. About the study: TCR clusters largely stayed donor specific.

From the 5' RACE reads, TCRdb called clonotypes with MiXCR, one entry per CDR3 protein. The table includes about 560,000 distinct CDR3 sequences, around 15% detected once. Study results and caveats: Clones shrinking from day 15 to 85 showed even CD4/CD8 mixes; later expanders tilted CD4+.

On this clonotype itself: Its antigen is unidentified.

CDR1 is DFQATT and CDR2 is SNEGSKA in the germline V gene (reference sequence). Trimming shortened V by 5 bases and J by 0 bases, and 11 bases separated the two germline ends. The CDR3 sequence is 13 residues long. V and J are TRBV20-1 and TRBJ2-7; D is perhaps TRBD1 (6 bases). The clonotype comes from an adult woman who had mild COVID-19 (a few samples of this study predate the infection). Cell type and time point are not known. The sample taken for sequencing was PBMCs or a T cell subset sorted from them (not recorded which). In DNA, the CDR3 is TGCAGTGCTTTTACAGGGTCCTCCTACGAGCAGTACTTC. It yields the protein CSAFTGSSYEQYF.